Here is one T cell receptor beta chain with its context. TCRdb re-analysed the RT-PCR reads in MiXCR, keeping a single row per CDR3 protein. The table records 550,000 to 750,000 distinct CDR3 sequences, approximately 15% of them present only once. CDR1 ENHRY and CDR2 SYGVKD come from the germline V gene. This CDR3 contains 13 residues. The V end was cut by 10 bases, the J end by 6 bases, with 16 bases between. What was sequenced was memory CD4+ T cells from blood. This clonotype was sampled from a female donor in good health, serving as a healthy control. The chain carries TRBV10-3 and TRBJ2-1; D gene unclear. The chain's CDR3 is CATEPRLGNEQFF. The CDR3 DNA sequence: TGTGCCACCGAACCCCGACTGGGCAATGAGCAGTTCTTC.